This TCR beta chain is drawn from a study of control samples from healthy donors and cancer patients. In its sample, this clone was seen a few times. Clones were sequenced by immunoSEQ multiplex PCR, and TCRdb holds only the in-frame ones, with some missing. This table holds over 85,000 clones, about 88% found once. CDR1 is SQVTM and CDR2 is ANQGSEA in the germline V gene. Between the trimmed V and J ends, which lost 7 bases and 6 bases, there was a span of 15 bases. CDR3 size: 12 residues. What was sequenced was PBMCs. The rearrangement joins TRBV29-1 to TRBJ1-1; D ambiguous. The receptor's source is a woman aged 45-60 years with colorectal cancer. The CDR3, as DNA: TGCAGCGCACAAGACACGGCCTCTGAAGCTTTCTTT. Amino acid sequence: CSAQDTASEAFF.